What follows are 11 T cell receptor beta chains derived from one specimen sequenced in a study of tumor-infiltrating lymphocytes in primary liver carcinoma. Making TCR beta cDNA involved roughly 0.55 ug total RNA and a constant-region primer. Libraries covering TCR beta were generated through three nested multiplex PCR rounds (using a slightly modified ARM-PCR). The study ran its first two PCR rounds for approximately 11 cycles each, using TRBV1-TRBV30 forward primers and a C-beta reverse primer. TCRdb used MiXCR to reprocess the multiplex PCR reads, holding one entry per CDR3 protein. The data contain about 320,000 distinct CDR3 sequences, around three fifths of them singletons. Unsorted whole blood served as the source of blood RNA, and germline DNA was extracted as well. Sequenced sample: peripheral blood. These receptors were obtained from a man in his forties with primary liver carcinoma and hepatitis B virus infection.

This clonotype was picked up many times. The rearrangement uses TRBV6-5 and TRBJ2-1, with 10 bases aligning to TRBD2. This CDR3 is built from 14 residues. Losses at the gene ends were 0 bases for V and 10 bases for J; bases not matched to a gene: 3. In germline, CDR1 is MNHEY, CDR2 SVGAGI. This CDR3 reads CASSYSTGLAEQFF. The CDR3 DNA sequence: TGTGCCAGCAGTTACTCGACGGGACTAGCGGAGCAGTTCTTC.

This clonotype was detected only a few times. The chain couples TRBV2 to TRBJ2-2; D not certain. The CDR3 loop spans 13 amino acids. The germline V gene encodes CDR1 SNHLY and CDR2 FYNNEI. Trimming left V 7 bases short and J 10 bases short, with 16 bases between. CDR3 region: CASTDVGEMELFF. The CDR3 nucleotides are TGTGCCAGCACTGATGTAGGTGAAATGGAGCTGTTTTTT.

This clonotype was observed a handful of times. The rearrangement joins TRBV7-9 to TRBJ2-3, with 9 bases fitting TRBD2. The J segment lost 0 bases and the V segment lost 5 bases, leaving 3 bases of the junction unmatched. Per the germline V gene, CDR1 is SEHNR and CDR2 is FQNEAQ (reference sequence). The CDR3 runs 15 residues. In nucleotides, the CDR3 is TGTGCCAGCAGCCCCGGGACTAGCAGCACAGATACGCAGTATTTT. It codes for CASSPGTSSTDTQYF.

For this clonotype: A much larger clone differs from this one at a single base, so this may be a read error. The chain carries TRBV6-2 or TRBV6-3 and TRBJ1-5; 9 positions match TRBD1. CDR1 and CDR2 from the germline V gene are MNHEY and SVGEGT. After removal of 6 bases from V and 5 bases from J, the junction contained 8 bases not matched to a gene. This CDR3 has 15 amino acids. CDR3 protein: CASRSRDREDQPQHF. Written as DNA, the CDR3 is TGTGCCAGCAGGAGCCGGGACAGGGAAGATCAGCCCCAGCATTTT.

Points on this clonotype: Just one base apart from a much larger clone, this may be a read error. The rearrangement joins TRBV7-9 to TRBJ2-7; D perhaps matches TRBD2 (5 bases). V dropped 6 bases and J dropped 6 bases, with 12 bases sitting between them. The CDR3 consists of 12 residues. Germline CDR1 SEHNR, CDR2 FQNEAQ (reference sequence). The DNA for the CDR3 is TGTGCCAGCAGTCCACGGGGAGCCGAGCAGTACTTC. Its translation is CASSPRGAEQYF.

To note about this clonotype: This may be a read error: a much more frequent sequence differs by one nucleotide. The chain recombines TRBV29-1 with TRBJ2-1; D possibly corresponds to TRBD2 (5 bases). Per germline, CDR1 SQVTM and CDR2 ANQGSEA. This CDR3 is 13 amino acids long. CDR3 protein: CSTREGPYNEQSF. The CDR3 nucleotides read TGCAGCACTAGGGAAGGGCCCTACAATGAGCAGTCCTTC.

As for this clonotype: A much more abundant neighbour one base away suggests this may be a read error. The rearrangement joins TRBV12-3 or TRBV12-4 to TRBJ2-1, with D unclear. V shed 6 bases and J shed 5 bases, with 14 bases lying between them. The CDR3 extends over 14 amino acids. CDR3 residues: CASSLPQRNNEQFF. The CDR3 coding sequence is TGTGCCAGCAGCCTACCACAGAGGAACAATGAGCAGTTCTTC.

With regard to this clonotype: This could be a read error, since a much larger clone is one nucleotide away. The chain has TRBV4-1 and TRBJ2-7; TRBD2 aligns across 8 bases. Germline V CDR1 and CDR2: MGHRA, YSYEKL. This CDR3 comprises 16 residues. This CDR3 reads CASSQDERETAYEQHF. In nucleotides, the CDR3 is TGCGCCAGCAGCCAAGATGAGCGGGAGACCGCCTACGAGCAGCACTTC.

The CDR3 loop reads CASSQVFSIDGNEQFF. In DNA, the CDR3 is TGCGCCAGCAGCCAAGTTTTCTCCATCGACGGCAATGAGCAGTTCTTC. The chain joins TRBV4-3 to TRBJ2-1; D is unclear. This CDR3 comprises 16 residues. Trimming pared 1 base from V and 6 bases from J, leaving 16 bases between. Germline CDR1 LGHNA, CDR2 YSLEER.

The chain recombines TRBV29-1 with TRBJ1-4; D uncertain. Germline loops: CDR1 SQVTM, CDR2 ANQGSEA. V was shortened by 3 bases and J by 3 bases, with 20 bases between the two germline ends. The CDR3 extends over 17 amino acids. For the CDR3, the DNA is TGCAGCGTTGACGGGGTAGGAACAAGGGAGTCTAATGAAAAACTGTTTTTT. Its protein is CSVDGVGTRESNEKLFF.

Points on this clonotype: A read error is possible here, since a much larger clone lies one base away. The chain carries TRBV6-5 and TRBJ2-3; perhaps TRBD1 as D (5 bases). Looked up from germline, CDR1 is MNHEY and CDR2 is SVGAGI. The CDR3 runs to 15 residues. The CDR3, as DNA: TGTGCCAACAGTCCCCAGCAGGGCCGCACAGATACGCAGTATTTT. Translation gives CANSPQQGRTDTQYF.